Listed here is a single TCR beta chain. Its specificity is unknown. CDR3 length: 16 residues. V was cut by 5 bases and J by 0 bases, with 16 bases left in between. The germline CDR1 and CDR2 sequences are LNHDA and SQIVND (reference sequence). The sample is drawn from a study of T-cell reconstitution after alpha-beta-depleted transplantation in children. Whole-study results and caveats: Fresh T-cell production supplied most of the T-cell counts and diversity seen one year after transplant. Several hundred rapidly expanded clones from non-depleted graft cells reportedly supplied alpha-beta T cells about two months post-transplant.

The authors prepared the TCRbeta library with unique molecular identifiers. TCRdb itself ran the PCR reads through MiXCR, one entry per CDR3 protein. The sample contains about 290,000 distinct CDR3 sequences, roughly 7.8% of which appear only once. The sample consisted of peripheral blood, taken 360 days after TCRalphabeta/CD19-depleted stem cell transplant. This sequence was found in a female patient aged 2-10 years who had a stem cell transplant for Fanconi anemia, so the T cells may come from the graft donor. The chain joins TRBV19 to TRBJ2-5; D may be TRBD1 (5 bases). The CDR3 here is CASSPISDSYQETQYF. The CDR3 bases are TGTGCCAGTAGTCCTATATCTGACAGCTACCAAGAGACCCAGTACTTC.